This is a list of T cell receptor beta chains from one sample in a study of vaccination effects on CD4 cells after COVID-19. These TCRs are of unknown antigen specificity. TCRdb's table, derived via immunoSEQ multiplex PCR, lists solely in-frame clones and lacks some. The sample has 26,000 or so clones; more than 75% are singletons. The specimen comprised CD4+ T cells from PBMCs cultured with HCoV-NL63 spike peptides, sampled before COVID-19 vaccination. These receptors were collected from a human donor who had a prior SARS-CoV-2 infection. Each CDR3 is given with its conserved first and last residue. The D gene is left open where the match is weak. A clone size is listed for some rows: how often the clone was seen (once, few, many), or a class if it is expanded.

D gene	V gene	J gene	clone size	CDR3 DNA	CDR3 protein
TRBD2	TRBV27	TRBJ2-3	NA	TGTGCCAGTGGACTAGCGGGAGGTCTAGATACGCAGTATTTT	CASGLAGGLDTQYF
TRBD1	TRBV18	TRBJ2-1	NA	TGTGCCAGCTCACCACTGAGTCCCACGGGACAGGGAGACAATGAGCAGTTCTTC	CASSPLSPTGQGDNEQFF
NA	TRBV7-9	TRBJ2-3	NA	TGTGCCAGCAGCTTATCTCTTCCTAGCACAGATACGCAGTATTTT	CASSLSLPSTDTQYF
NA	TRBV5-1	TRBJ2-6	once	TGCGCCAGCAGCTTGGCAGGGTATGGGGCCAACGTCCTGACTTTC	CASSLAGYGANVLTF
TRBD2	TRBV7-2	TRBJ2-7	NA	TGTGCCAGCAGCTTAGCGCTTTCCGGGGGGGGCGGCATCTCCTACGAGCAGTACTTC	CASSLALSGGGGISYEQYF
NA	TRBV5-1	TRBJ1-1	once	TGCGCCAGCAGCTTGGCCCCCCAGGGTGACGCTGAAGCTTTCTTT	CASSLAPQGDAEAFF
NA	TRBV29-1	TRBJ1-1	NA	TGCAGCGTCCCCCGTGCCGGGACGGTGAACACTGAAGCTTTCTTT	CSVPRAGTVNTEAFF
TRBD2	TRBV7-2	TRBJ2-7	NA	TGTGCCAGCAGCTTAGCGATTGCTGCGGGAGGATACGAGCAGTACTTC	CASSLAIAAGGYEQYF
NA	TRBV5-6	TRBJ1-4	NA	TGTGCCAGCAGCTTGGGGACCCTCCGGGGGGCTAATGAAAAACTGTTTTTT	CASSLGTLRGANEKLFF
NA	TRBV19	TRBJ2-5	NA	TGTGCCAGTAGTATAGACCACTCGGGTCCGACCCAGTACTTC	CASSIDHSGPTQYF
NA	TRBV7-8	TRBJ2-3	NA	TGTGCCAGCAGCTTAGGGGTCTATCTCACAGATACGCAGTATTTT	CASSLGVYLTDTQYF
NA	TRBV7-9	TRBJ1-4	NA	TGTGCCAGCAGCCCCCGTTCGGAGGGAAATGAAAAACTGTTTTTT	CASSPRSEGNEKLFF
TRBD1	TRBV18	TRBJ1-2	few	TGTGCCAGCTCACTACGGGACAGCCACTACACCTTC	CASSLRDSHYTF
NA	TRBV11-2	TRBJ2-3	NA	TGTGCCAGCAGCTTTTCGGGAGAAACCACAGATACGCAGTATTTT	CASSFSGETTDTQYF
NA	TRBV6-2/TRBV6-3	TRBJ2-2	NA	TGTGCCAGCAGTTACATACCCCAAAGACTGGAGAACACCGGGGAGCTGTTTTTT	CASSYIPQRLENTGELFF
TRBD2	TRBV23-1	TRBJ2-1	NA	TGCGCCAGCAGCGAGGGACTAGCGGACTACAATGAGCAGTTCTTC	CASSEGLADYNEQFF
NA	TRBV3-1/TRBV3-2	TRBJ1-4	few	TGTGCCAGCAGCCAAGATCTTGTTGTTGAAAAACTGTTTTTT	CASSQDLVVEKLFF
NA	TRBV5-1	TRBJ1-5	few	TGCGCCAGCAGCCCGGCCTCGGGCAATCAGCCCCAGCATTTT	CASSPASGNQPQHF
NA	TRBV7-3	TRBJ1-1	NA	TGTGCCAGCAGCTTAACAGGCCGAGACACTGAAGCTTTCTTT	CASSLTGRDTEAFF
NA	TRBV28	TRBJ2-7	NA	TGTGCCAGCCAAGTCTCGGGACAAACGTCGGCGCAGTACTTC	CASQVSGQTSAQYF
NA	TRBV4-3	TRBJ2-3	few	TGCGCCAGCAGCCAAGGAAGACCGGGACTCGTGTCAGATACGCAGTATTTT	CASSQGRPGLVSDTQYF
TRBD1	TRBV30	TRBJ1-1	NA	TGTGCCTGGATTACCGGACAGGGGACCACTGAAGCTTTCTTT	CAWITGQGTTEAFF
TRBD2	TRBV7-2	TRBJ2-3	NA	TGTGCCAGCAGCGTGGGACTAGCGGGATTTGATACGCAGTATTTT	CASSVGLAGFDTQYF
NA	TRBV7-3	TRBJ2-2	NA	TGTGCCAGCAGCGGGGGTGGGGAGCTGTTTTTT	CASSGGGELFF
TRBD2	TRBV5-4	TRBJ2-7	NA	TGTGCCAGCAGCTCGGCTAGCGGGAGTTACGAGCAGTACTTC	CASSSASGSYEQYF
TRBD2	TRBV7-2	TRBJ2-2	NA	TGTGCCAGCAGCTTTAGCGGGGGGGCCGGGGAGCTGTTTTTT	CASSFSGGAGELFF
TRBD1	TRBV30	TRBJ1-2	few	TGTGCCTGGAGAGATAAGGGGGCCGAGGCCTATGGCTACACCTTC	CAWRDKGAEAYGYTF
NA	TRBV6-2/TRBV6-3	TRBJ1-5	NA	TGTGCCAGCAGTTATTACCCCCCGGGATACGGCAATCAGCCCCAGCATTTT	CASSYYPPGYGNQPQHF
TRBD1	TRBV5-1	TRBJ1-3	once	TGCGCCAGCAGCTTGGCTACAGGGGGCCCAGGTGGAAACACCATATATTTT	CASSLATGGPGGNTIYF
NA	TRBV6-1	TRBJ1-2	NA	TGTGCCAGCAGTGTAGCCAGAGGGCTGGGGAACTATGGCTACACCTTC	CASSVARGLGNYGYTF
NA	TRBV7-2	TRBJ2-2	NA	TGTGCCAGCAGCCAAGACCCTCTTAGGGTCGGGGAGCTGTTTTTT	CASSQDPLRVGELFF
NA	TRBV7-8	TRBJ2-7	NA	TGTGCCAGCAGCTTAGGACTGACAGGCCCTCGGTCCTACGAGCAGTACTTC	CASSLGLTGPRSYEQYF
NA	TRBV4-2	TRBJ2-7	NA	TGTGCCAGCAGCCAAGGACGGAGGACAGAGATCTCCGAGCAGTACTTC	CASSQGRRTEISEQYF
TRBD2	TRBV6-2/TRBV6-3	TRBJ2-7	few	TGTGCCAGCAGTGGTAGCGGGGGTATCAAGCAGTACTTC	CASSGSGGIKQYF
NA	TRBV27	TRBJ2-3	NA	TGTGCCAGCAGTGCGTACACTAGGGTTTGGGCCAGCGGCACAGATACGCAGTATTTT	CASSAYTRVWASGTDTQYF
NA	TRBV5-1	TRBJ1-2	once	TGCGCCAGCAGCTTGGCCGTTCGGGGGCGCGGTAACTATGGCTACACCTTC	CASSLAVRGRGNYGYTF
NA	TRBV3-1/TRBV3-2	TRBJ1-5	NA	TGTGCCAGCAGCCCAGGGGAGGGGGTTAATCAGCCCCAGCATTTT	CASSPGEGVNQPQHF
NA	TRBV10-3	TRBJ2-7	once	TGTGCCATCAGTGAGGGTGACGAGCAGTACTTC	CAISEGDEQYF
NA	TRBV27	TRBJ2-7	once	TGTGCCAGCAGTCCGCGACAGGGAGGGGAGCAGTACTTC	CASSPRQGGEQYF
NA	TRBV7-2	TRBJ2-4	once	TGTGCCAGCAGCTTGCGTGGGGCGAAGACCAAAAACATTCAGTACTTC	CASSLRGAKTKNIQYF
TRBD2	TRBV6-2/TRBV6-3	TRBJ2-2	few	TGTGCCAGCAGTGGCGGACTAGCGGACACCGGGGAGCTGTTTTTT	CASSGGLADTGELFF
NA	TRBV11-3	TRBJ1-1	NA	TGTGCCAGCAGCCCCGGGACCGAGAACACTGAAGCTTTCTTT	CASSPGTENTEAFF
NA	TRBV3-1/TRBV3-2	TRBJ1-1	NA	TGTGCCAGCAGCCTCTCGGGGGGTGGCACTGAAGCTTTCTTT	CASSLSGGGTEAFF
NA	TRBV12-3/TRBV12-4	TRBJ2-1	NA	TGTGCCAGCAGCCTGATAGAGAATAATGAGCAGTTCTTC	CASSLIENNEQFF
TRBD1	TRBV19	TRBJ1-1	large	TGTGCCAGTAGACGTAGACAGGGGGCTGGGAACACTGAAGCTTTCTTT	CASRRRQGAGNTEAFF